This T cell receptor (beta chain) was documented in a study of vaccination effects on CD4 cells after COVID-19. To note about this clone: As yet, its antigen is unknown.

When 10 to 11 days of culture had elapsed, CD4+ T cells were isolated. On both days 3 and 7, half of the culture medium was replaced with IL-2 medium. Only in-frame clones appear in the TCRdb table, and some are missing; sequencing was by immunoSEQ multiplex PCR. The repertoire holds 45,000 or so clones, with about 76% as singletons. The CDR3 length is 14 residues. Germline V gives CDR1 MNHEY, CDR2 SVGAGI. Deletions cut 2 bases from V and 6 bases from J, with 11 bases between. Regarding the study as a whole: Convalescent patients were scarce in the study, and it lacked early post-infection timepoints.

This receptor was taken from a human donor who had a prior SARS-CoV-2 infection. This specimen consisted of CD4+ T cells from PBMCs cultured without peptide, obtained before COVID-19 vaccination. The chain joins TRBV6-5 to TRBJ2-1, with TRBD2 as a possible D gene (6 bases). CDR3 coding DNA: TGTGCCAGCAGTTACAACTGGAGGGTCAATGAGCAGTTCTTC. Protein: CASSYNWRVNEQFF.